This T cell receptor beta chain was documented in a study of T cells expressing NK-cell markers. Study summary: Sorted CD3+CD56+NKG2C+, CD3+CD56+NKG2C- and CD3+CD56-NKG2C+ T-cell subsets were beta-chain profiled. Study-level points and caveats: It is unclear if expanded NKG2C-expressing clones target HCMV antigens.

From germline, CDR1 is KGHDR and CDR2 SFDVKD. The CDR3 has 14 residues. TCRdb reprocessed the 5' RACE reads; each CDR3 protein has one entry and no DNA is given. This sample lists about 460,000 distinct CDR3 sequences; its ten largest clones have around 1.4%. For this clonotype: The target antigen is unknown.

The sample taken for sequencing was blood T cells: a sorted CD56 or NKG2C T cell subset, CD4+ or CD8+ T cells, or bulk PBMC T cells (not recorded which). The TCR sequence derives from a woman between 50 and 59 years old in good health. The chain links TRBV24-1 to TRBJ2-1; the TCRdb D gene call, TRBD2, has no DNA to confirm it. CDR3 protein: CAVRLGNPGNEQFF.